The 11 T cell receptor beta chains below come from one sample, sequenced in a study of T cell repertoires in cytomegalovirus infection (dated by TCRdb to between 2019 and 2020). The data were produced on an Illumina HiSeq 1500. TCRdb's own reprocessing of the public reads used fastp at Q25 and MiXCR and kept productive beta chains. Every distinct CDR3 protein forms one entry, paired with its most common genes and DNA. Across this sample there are 130,000 or so distinct CDR3 sequences, with roughly 6% seen only once. The ten largest make up about a sixth of the sample. Sequenced: PBMCs. These receptors came from a human donor in good health (CMV status not recorded). Some clones in this sample may be carry-over from other donors' samples.

This clonotype has ten or more counts. The chain carries TRBV10-3 and TRBJ2-1; 8 bases match TRBD1. The CDR3 is 14 residues long. With 6 bases clipped from V and 5 bases from J, the junction kept 6 bases outside the gene matches. Germline CDR1 is ENHRY and CDR2 is SYGVKD. CDR3 loop: CAIRAGTGNNEQFF. The CDR3 DNA reads TGTGCCATCAGAGCCGGGACAGGTAACAATGAGCAGTTCTTC.

In its sample, this clonotype was seen many times. CDR3 region: CASTFPTLDTQYF. CDR3 coding DNA: TGTGCCAGCACCTTCCCCACGTTGGATACGCAGTATTTT. V gene TRBV7-2 combines with J gene TRBJ2-3; D is undetermined. Trimming left V 7 bases short and J 6 bases short, with 14 bases between. There are 13 residues in the CDR3. Germline CDR1 reads SGHTA; CDR2 reads FQGNSA.

The chain uses TRBV20-1 and TRBJ1-6, with TRBD1 as a possible D gene (6 bases). Trimming shortened V by 1 base and J by 0 bases, and 10 bases separated the two germline ends. Germline V gene sequence: CDR1 DFQATT, CDR2 SNEGSKA (reference sequence). The CDR3 runs to 16 residues. The CDR3 DNA is TGCAGTGCTAGAGTAGGGGGGTACTCCTATAATTCACCCCTCCACTTT. It translates to CSARVGGYSYNSPLHF.

This clonotype was recorded at least ten times. V usage is TRBV19 and J usage is TRBJ2-1, with 8 bases aligning to TRBD2. Germline values: CDR1 LNHDA, CDR2 SQIVND (reference sequence). J lost 12 bases, V lost 6 bases, and 16 bases had no gene match. CDR3 size: 15 residues. The CDR3 loop is CASSGGGPGTSGQFF. The CDR3 region has the DNA TGTGCCAGTAGCGGGGGTGGTCCCGGGACTAGTGGGCAGTTCTTC. Full variable domain (rest looked up from reference TRBV19 and TRBJ2-1): DGGITQSPKYLFRKEGQNVTLSCEQNLNHDAMYWYRQDPGQGLRLIYYSQIVNDFQKGDIAEGYSVSREKKESFPLTVTSAQKNPTAFYLCASSGGGPGTSGQFFGPGTRLTVL.

The V gene is TRBV29-1, the J gene TRBJ2-4; TRBD1 matches 9 bases. Losses at the gene ends were 6 bases for V and 7 bases for J; bases not matched to a gene: 7. There are 13 residues in the CDR3. Germline CDR1 SQVTM, CDR2 ANQGSEA. CDR3 nucleotide sequence: TGCAGCGTGGGGGGGACAGGGCGGAACATTCAGTACTTC. Amino acids: CSVGGTGRNIQYF.

This clonotype was counted many times. V is TRBV28 and J is TRBJ2-3; possibly TRBD1 for D (7 bases). This CDR3 is 17 amino acids long. V lost 5 bases, J lost 5 bases, and 23 bases lay in between. Germline values: CDR1 MDHEN, CDR2 SYDVKM. Here the CDR3 DNA reads TGTGCCAGCAGTCCCCAAAGGAGGGGGCGATGGAAAGATACGCAGTATTTT. It translates to CASSPQRRGRWKDTQYF. The entire variable domain, with the rest obtained from reference TRBV28 and TRBJ2-3, is as follows: DVKVTQSSRYLVKRTGEKVFLECVQDMDHENMFWYRQDPGLGLRLIYFSYDVKMKEKGDIPEGYSVSREKKERFSLILESASTNQTSMYLCASSPQRRGRWKDTQYFGPGTRLTVL.

This clonotype was seen a handful of times. V usage is TRBV3-1 and J usage is TRBJ1-4; 8 nucleotides align to TRBD1. CDR3 length: 15 residues. V gave up 2 bases and J gave up 8 bases; unmatched junction bases: 7. Per the germline V gene, CDR1 is LGHDT and CDR2 is YNNKEL (reference sequence). The DNA for the CDR3 is TGTGCCAGCAGCCAACTGACAGGGGCGCACGAAAAACTGTTTTTT. Amino acids: CASSQLTGAHEKLFF.

This clonotype has at least ten counts. The chain couples TRBV10-3 to TRBJ1-1; 7 bases line up with TRBD1. The CDR3 has 14 residues. The V and J ends lost 2 bases and 0 bases, in that order; junction bases with no gene match: 0. Germline lookup yields CDR1 ENHRY and CDR2 SYGVKD. The CDR3 sequence is CAISEGQVNTEAFF. CDR3 nucleotides: TGTGCCATCAGTGAGGGACAGGTGAACACTGAAGCTTTCTTT.

This chain joins TRBV27 and TRBJ1-5; weak D call: TRBD1 (5 bases). The V end lost 0 bases, the J end lost 7 bases, and 10 bases lay between the germline ends. The CDR3 contains 14 residues. Germline V gene data show CDR1 as MNHEY and CDR2 as SMNVEV (reference sequence). DNA of the CDR3: TGTGCCAGCAGTTTATCCAGGGTCGGACAGCCCCAGCATTTT. Its translation is CASSLSRVGQPQHF.

This clonotype was seen ten or more times. The genes are TRBV7-2 and TRBJ2-1; 8 bases match TRBD2. The length of the CDR3 is 16 residues. J gave up 6 bases and V 0 bases, and 7 bases lay outside the gene matches. Germline loops: CDR1 SGHTA, CDR2 FQGNSA. The CDR3 sequence: CASSLAFGGGFNEQFF. The CDR3, as DNA: TGTGCCAGCAGCTTAGCGTTTGGCGGGGGGTTCAATGAGCAGTTCTTC. The variable domain in full, completed from reference TRBV7-2 and TRBJ2-1, reads GAGVSQSPSNKVTEKGKDVELRCDPISGHTALYWYRQSLGQGLEFLIYFQGNSAPDKSGLPSDRFSAERTGGSVSTLTIQRTQQEDSAVYLCASSLAFGGGFNEQFFGPGTRLTVL.

The table lists this clonotype with many counts. The rearrangement joins TRBV7-8 to TRBJ2-3; 7 bases are a match to TRBD2. The V gene's germline CDR1 is SGHVS and CDR2 FQNEAQ. The V segment lost 3 bases and the J segment 0 bases; nucleotides outside the gene matches: 12. The CDR3 contains 18 residues. CDR3 DNA: TGTGCCAGCAGCTTTAGGGACGTGGGGGGGGTTAGCACAGATACGCAGTATTTT. Translated: CASSFRDVGGVSTDTQYF.